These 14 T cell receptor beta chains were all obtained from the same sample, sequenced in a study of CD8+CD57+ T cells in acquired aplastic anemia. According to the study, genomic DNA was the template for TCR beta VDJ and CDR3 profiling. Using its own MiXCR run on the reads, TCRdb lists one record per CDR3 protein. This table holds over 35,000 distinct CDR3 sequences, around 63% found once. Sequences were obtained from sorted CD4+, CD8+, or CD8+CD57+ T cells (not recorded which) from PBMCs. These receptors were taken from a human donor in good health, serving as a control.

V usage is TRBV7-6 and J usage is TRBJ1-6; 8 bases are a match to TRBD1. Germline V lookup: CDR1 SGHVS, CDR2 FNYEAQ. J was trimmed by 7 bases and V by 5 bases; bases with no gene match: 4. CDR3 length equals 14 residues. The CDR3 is CASSPGQGNSPLHF. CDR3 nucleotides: TGTGCCAGCAGCCCCGGACAGGGAAATTCACCCCTCCACTTT.

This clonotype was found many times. The CDR3 sequence: CASSAGKGGADTQYF. CDR3 coding DNA: TGTGCCAGCAGCGCGGGAAAGGGGGGGGCAGATACGCAGTATTTT. The chain has TRBV11-2 and TRBJ2-3, with D possibly TRBD2 on 7 matching bases. CDR1 and CDR2 (germline): SGHAT, FQNNGV. Trimming removed 5 bases from V and 4 bases from J, with 16 bases in between. The CDR3 totals 15 residues.

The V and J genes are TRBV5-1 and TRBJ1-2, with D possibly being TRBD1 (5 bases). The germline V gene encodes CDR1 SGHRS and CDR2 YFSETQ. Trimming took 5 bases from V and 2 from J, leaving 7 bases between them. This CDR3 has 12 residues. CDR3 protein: CASRAGNYGYTF. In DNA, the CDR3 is TGCGCCAGCAGGGCAGGGAACTATGGCTACACCTTC.

The CDR3 spells CASSFREGGTYEQYF. The CDR3 DNA reads TGTGCCAGCAGCTTCCGTGAGGGGGGCACCTACGAGCAGTACTTC. The rearrangement uses TRBV7-8 and TRBJ2-7; D tentatively reads TRBD1 or TRBD2 (6 bases each). CDR1 is SGHVS and CDR2 is FQNEAQ in the germline V gene. The length of the CDR3 is 15 residues. Trimming shortened V by 3 bases and J by 2 bases, and 14 bases separated the two germline ends.

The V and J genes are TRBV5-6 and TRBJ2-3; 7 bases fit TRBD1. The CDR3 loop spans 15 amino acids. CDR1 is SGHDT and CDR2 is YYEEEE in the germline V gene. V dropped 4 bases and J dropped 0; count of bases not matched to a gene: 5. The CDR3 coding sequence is TGTGCCAGCAGCACGTTCAGGGGGAGCACAGATACGCAGTATTTT. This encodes CASSTFRGSTDTQYF.

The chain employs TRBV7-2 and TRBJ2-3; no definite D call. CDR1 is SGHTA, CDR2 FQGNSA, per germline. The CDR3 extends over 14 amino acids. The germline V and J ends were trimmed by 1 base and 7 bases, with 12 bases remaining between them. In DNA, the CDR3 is TGTGCCAGCAGCTTAGGACCGGAAGATCATACGCAGTATTTT. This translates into CASSLGPEDHTQYF.

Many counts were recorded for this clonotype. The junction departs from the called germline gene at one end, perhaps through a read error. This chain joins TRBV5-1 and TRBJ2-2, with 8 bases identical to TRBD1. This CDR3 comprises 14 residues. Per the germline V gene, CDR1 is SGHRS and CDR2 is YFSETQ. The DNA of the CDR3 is TGCGCCAGCAGCTTGTGGACAGGGTCCGGGGAGCTGCTTTTT. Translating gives CASSLWTGSGELLF.

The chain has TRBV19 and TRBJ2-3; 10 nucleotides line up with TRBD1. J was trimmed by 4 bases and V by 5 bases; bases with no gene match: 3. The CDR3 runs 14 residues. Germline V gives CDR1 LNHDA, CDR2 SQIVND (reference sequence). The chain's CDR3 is CASSLGTGADTQYF. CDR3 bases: TGTGCCAGTAGTCTCGGGACAGGGGCAGATACGCAGTATTTT.

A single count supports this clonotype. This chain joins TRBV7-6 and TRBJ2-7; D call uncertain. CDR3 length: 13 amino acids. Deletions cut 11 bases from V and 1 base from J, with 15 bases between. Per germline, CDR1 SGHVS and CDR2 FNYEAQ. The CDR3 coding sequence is TGTGCCGGTGAACTGACACCTTCCTACGAGCAGTACTTC. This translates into CAGELTPSYEQYF.

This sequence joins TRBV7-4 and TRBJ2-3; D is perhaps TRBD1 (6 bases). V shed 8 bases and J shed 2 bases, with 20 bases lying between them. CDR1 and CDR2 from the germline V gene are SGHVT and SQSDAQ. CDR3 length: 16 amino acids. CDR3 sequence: CASSSPRDTDTDTQYF. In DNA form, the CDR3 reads TGTGCCAGCTCCTCCCCCCGGGACACCGACACAGATACGCAGTATTTT.

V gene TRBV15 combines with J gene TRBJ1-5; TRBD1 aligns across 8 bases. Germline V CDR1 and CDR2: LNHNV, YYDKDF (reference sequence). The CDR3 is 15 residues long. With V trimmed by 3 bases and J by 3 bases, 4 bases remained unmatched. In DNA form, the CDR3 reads TGTGCCACCAGCAGTACAGGGGGACTCAATCAGCCCCAGCATTTT. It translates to CATSSTGGLNQPQHF.

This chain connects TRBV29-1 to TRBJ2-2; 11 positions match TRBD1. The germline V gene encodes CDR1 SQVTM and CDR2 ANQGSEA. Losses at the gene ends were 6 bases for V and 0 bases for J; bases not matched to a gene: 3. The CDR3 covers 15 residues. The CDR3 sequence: CSVWTGGANTGELFF. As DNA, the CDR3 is TGCAGCGTCTGGACAGGGGGCGCGAACACCGGGGAGCTGTTTTTT.

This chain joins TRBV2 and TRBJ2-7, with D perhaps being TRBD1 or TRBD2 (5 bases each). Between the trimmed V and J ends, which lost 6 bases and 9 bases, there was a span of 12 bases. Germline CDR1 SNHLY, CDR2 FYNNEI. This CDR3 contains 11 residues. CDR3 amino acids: CASRGDGTQYF. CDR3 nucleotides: TGTGCCAGCAGGGGGGACGGAACGCAGTACTTC.

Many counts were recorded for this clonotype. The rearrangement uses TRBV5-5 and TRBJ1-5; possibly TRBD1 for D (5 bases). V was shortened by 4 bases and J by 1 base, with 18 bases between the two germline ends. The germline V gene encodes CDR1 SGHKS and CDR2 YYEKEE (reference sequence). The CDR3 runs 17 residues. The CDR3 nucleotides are TGTGCCAGCAGCCTAGGACACGATGGGGGGAGCAATCAGCCCCAGCATTTT. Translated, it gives CASSLGHDGGSNQPQHF.